The source of this T cell receptor beta chain is a study of regulatory T cells in long-lasting Graves disease. Germline lookup yields CDR1 LNHDA and CDR2 SQIVND (reference sequence). V gave up 5 bases and J gave up 6 bases, with 16 bases separating them. The length of the CDR3 is 14 residues. Through Arm-PCR of CDR3 regions and iRepertoire HTBI primers, TCR beta libraries were built. Per the original methods: 60 to 65 TRBV and roughly 13 TRBJ segments were identified across samples. TCRdb analysed the multiplex PCR reads with MiXCR anew, one entry per CDR3 protein. These V and J calls originate from TCRdb's pipeline instead of the authors' own analysis. The repertoire consists of 350,000 to 550,000 distinct CDR3 sequences, with about 16% occurring once and the leading ten covering 20% to 25%. Time point indicated: newly diagnosed GD, antithyroid drugs for less than 3 months. RNA isolated from PBMCs was used to make the TCR library.

This clonotype was found once. These sequences were also reported in another study, on T cells in Graves' hyperthyroidism and ophthalmopathy.

V is TRBV19 and J is TRBJ2-5, with D perhaps TRBD1 (6 bases). The specimen was peripheral blood mononuclear cells (PBMCs), collected at new diagnosis, from a patient treated with antithyroid drugs. This TCR derives from a young woman with Graves disease. In DNA, the CDR3 is TGTGCCAGTAGTTCAACTGGGGGCATGAAGACCCAGTACTTC. Translation gives CASSSTGGMKTQYF.